The rows below give T cell receptor beta chains drawn from one sample of a study of cytomegalovirus exposure and HLA in healthy donors. Assay used: immunoSEQ multiplex PCR; TCRdb lists only in-frame clones, some missing. The sample consists of around 110,000 clones, about two thirds of them appearing once. The sequenced material came from PBMCs. Receptors were obtained from a man aged 25-45 years in good health and CMV-seropositive. The conserved cysteine and the conserved F or W are not part of the CDR3 here.

cdr3_aa	v_call	j_call	cdr3_length
ASSSRQDSPMNTEAF	TRBV5-6	TRBJ1-1	15
ASSSFFNRQTGGNQPQH	TRBV28	TRBJ1-5	17
ASRGVGTGGGYT	TRBV6-4	TRBJ1-2	12
ASSQSTGTGGNLLYGYT	TRBV4-1	TRBJ1-2	17
ASSASGTGLYEQY	TRBV13	.	13
ASSSTLSYEQY	TRBV5-6	TRBJ2-7	11
ASSEALGLAGVRSYNEQL	TRBV2	TRBJ2-1	18
ASSWTLPNLAGGPYEQY	TRBV5-1	TRBJ2-7	17
ASSFSGGSKTAIQY	TRBV5-6	TRBJ2-4	14
ASSLAPDSNGYEQY	TRBV5-7	TRBJ2-7	14
SASGGETQY	TRBV20-1	TRBJ2-5	9
ASSAGGTYNEQF	TRBV2	TRBJ2-1	12
ASSSGTYEQY	TRBV27	TRBJ2-7	10
ASSRTVDSSNYGYT	TRBV5-6	TRBJ1-2	14
ASGPGQGGDTQY	TRBV12-5	TRBJ2-3	12
ASSEPAPYRQETQY	TRBV10-1	TRBJ2-5	14
ASSYRGLYEQY	TRBV25-1	TRBJ2-7	11
ASSPTGSGGPYNEQF	TRBV7-3	TRBJ2-1	15
AIRPSGQETQY	TRBV10-3	TRBJ2-5	11
ASSQNTGRAGANVLT	TRBV14	TRBJ2-6	15
ASSEGQSYGYT	TRBV28	TRBJ1-2	11
STRTEPIIREQF	TRBV29-1	TRBJ2-1	12
ASSVGQGNEKLF	TRBV9	TRBJ1-4	12
ASSIGAGGPKEQF	TRBV19	TRBJ2-1	13
ASSVEIQAPSYEQY	TRBV9	TRBJ2-7	14
ASSAAGEGEQF	TRBV5-6	TRBJ2-1	11
ASSERRLQETQY	TRBV2	TRBJ2-5	12
ASGDSGGTDTQY	TRBV4-3	TRBJ2-3	12
ASSLTDGDRLRY	TRBV7-3	TRBJ2-5	12
ASSTGGLDTEAF	TRBV18	TRBJ1-1	12
ASSFFSGDEQY	TRBV27	TRBJ2-7	11
AWSYRGSSPLH	TRBV30	TRBJ1-6	11
ASSPSPGGSPYNEQF	TRBV7-3	TRBJ2-1	15
ASSPWTDIPQAF	TRBV11-3	TRBJ1-1	12
ASSPLHRGGEKLF	TRBV18	TRBJ1-4	13
ASSFSPGDGYT	TRBV28	TRBJ1-2	11
ASSPRTGETQY	TRBV5-4	TRBJ2-5	11
ASSSKDKSYEQY	TRBV5-6	TRBJ2-7	12
ASSLGTATSTDTQY	TRBV5-1	TRBJ2-3	14
ASRQGVWY	TRBV2	TRBJ2-3	8
ASSFNTTEAF	TRBV7-7	TRBJ1-1	10
ASRRSGGGEQY	TRBV27	TRBJ2-7	11
ASSYSLSQPQH	TRBV6-5	TRBJ1-5	11
ASSLAGGNTDTQY	TRBV7-9	TRBJ2-3	13
ASSLPGDEQF	TRBV9	TRBJ2-1	10